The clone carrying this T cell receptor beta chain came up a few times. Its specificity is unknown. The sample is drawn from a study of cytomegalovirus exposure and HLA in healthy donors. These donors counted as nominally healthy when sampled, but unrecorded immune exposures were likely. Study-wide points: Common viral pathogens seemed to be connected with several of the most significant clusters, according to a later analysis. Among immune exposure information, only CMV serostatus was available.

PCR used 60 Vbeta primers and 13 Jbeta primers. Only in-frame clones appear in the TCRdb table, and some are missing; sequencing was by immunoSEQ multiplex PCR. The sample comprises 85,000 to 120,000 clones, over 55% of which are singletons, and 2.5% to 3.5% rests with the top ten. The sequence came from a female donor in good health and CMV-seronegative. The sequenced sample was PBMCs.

In nucleotides, the CDR3 is TGTGCCAGCAGTCTCACCCAGGGTCCGCTCTCTGGAAACACCATATATTTT. The encoded protein is CASSLTQGPLSGNTIYF. The chain combines TRBV28 with TRBJ1-3; perhaps TRBD1 as D (5 bases). Trimming pared 5 bases from V and 0 bases from J, leaving 17 bases between. CDR3 size: 17 residues. Germline V gene data show CDR1 as MDHEN and CDR2 as SYDVKM.